The 13 T cell receptor beta chains reported below all come from one sample, sequenced in a study of T cell responses to AZD1222 COVID-19 vaccine. Profiling relied on immunoSEQ multiplex PCR, and the TCRdb table lists in-frame clones only, not all of them. The table records around 120,000 clones, 92% of them present only once. Sequenced material: peripheral blood, taken 28 days after the second AZD1222 dose. Receptor source: an adult who received the AZD1222 COVID-19 vaccine.

This clone was recorded only once. The rearrangement links TRBV6-1 to TRBJ2-7; D might be TRBD1 (5 bases). The CDR3 runs 13 residues. V was trimmed by 3 bases and J by 1 base, leaving 7 bases between them. Germline lookup yields CDR1 MNHNS and CDR2 SASEGT. The CDR3 sequence is CASSETVSYEQYF. CDR3 bases: TGTGCCAGCAGTGAGACAGTTTCCTACGAGCAGTACTTC.

This chain links TRBV24-1 with TRBJ2-1; 8 bases map to TRBD2. V lost 7 bases, J lost 2 bases, and 21 bases stayed unmatched. In germline, CDR1 is KGHDR, CDR2 SFDVKD. This CDR3 comprises 20 residues. CDR3 sequence: CATSLSPIQRETSTYNEQFF. The CDR3 DNA sequence: TGTGCCACCAGCCTTTCCCCTATTCAGCGGGAGACTTCTACCTACAATGAGCAGTTCTTC.

This chain joins TRBV6-2 or TRBV6-3 and TRBJ1-1; D gene uncertain. Germline V lookup: CDR1 MNHEY, CDR2 SVGEGT. Trimming shortened V by 2 bases and J by 10 bases, and 14 bases separated the two germline ends. The CDR3 runs 13 residues. The CDR3 DNA reads as TGTGCCAGCAGTTACACCGCCCAGTCAGGAGCTTTCTTT. It yields the protein CASSYTAQSGAFF.

In DNA, the CDR3 is TGTGCCAGCAGCCGAGAAATTGGCAGTAACTATGGCTACACCTTC. Amino acids: CASSREIGSNYGYTF. The chain joins TRBV4-2 to TRBJ1-2; the D is unclear. The CDR3 extends over 15 amino acids. CDR1 LGHNA and CDR2 YNFKEQ come from the germline V gene. The V end was cut by 4 bases, the J end by 1 base, with 13 bases between.

This rearrangement joins TRBV3-1 (or the pseudogene TRBV3-2) to TRBJ1-1; 7 nucleotides line up with TRBD1. CDR3 size: 15 residues. V trimming: 4 bases; J trimming: 3 bases; junction bases outside the gene matches: 8. CDR1 LGHDT and CDR2 YNNKEL come from the germline V gene (reference sequence). CDR3 bases: TGTGCCAGCAGCCCATCGGACAGGAGCTACACTGAAGCTTTCTTT. Its protein product is CASSPSDRSYTEAFF.

This clone appeared once. The chain uses TRBV5-5 and TRBJ2-7; 8 nucleotides align to TRBD1. V dropped 3 bases and J dropped 0; count of bases not matched to a gene: 8. The V gene's germline CDR1 is SGHKS and CDR2 YYEKEE (reference sequence). This CDR3 spans 16 amino acids. This CDR3 reads CASSSGGIQSSYEQYF. CDR3 DNA sequence: TGTGCCAGCAGCTCAGGGGGCATCCAAAGCTCCTACGAGCAGTACTTC.

This clone was recorded once. The rearrangement links TRBV11-2 to TRBJ1-2; TRBD1 agrees at 8 bases. Looked up from germline, CDR1 is SGHAT and CDR2 is FQNNGV. V shed 6 bases, J shed 3 bases, and the junction held 6 bases outside the gene matches. This CDR3 spans 14 amino acids. CDR3 sequence reads: CASSYTGGDYGYTF. CDR3 sequence (DNA): TGTGCCAGCAGTTATACAGGGGGTGACTATGGCTACACCTTC.

This chain's CDR3 is CASSLRDRQETQYF. CDR3 DNA: TGTGCCAGCAGCCTGAGGGACAGACAAGAGACCCAGTACTTC. V is TRBV7-2 and J is TRBJ2-5; 7 bases agree with TRBD1. The CDR3 spans 14 residues. Germline CDR1 and CDR2: SGHTA and FQGNSA. Trimming cost V 5 bases and J 2 bases; bases outside gene matches: 5.

The gene calls are TRBV7-9 and TRBJ1-2; D might be TRBD1 (6 bases). Deletions cut 5 bases from V and 11 bases from J, with 24 bases between. This CDR3 has 15 residues. The germline V gene has CDR1 SEHNR and CDR2 FQNEAQ (reference sequence). This chain's CDR3 is CASSLRGVGLAGYTF. CDR3 DNA: TGTGCCAGCAGCCTAAGGGGGGTGGGCCTCGCGGGTTACACCTTC. The variable domain in full, completed from reference TRBV7-9 and TRBJ1-2, reads DTGVSQNPRHKITKRGQNVTFRCDPISEHNRLYWYRQTLGQGPEFLTYFQNEAQLEKSRLLSDRFSAERPKGSFSTLEIQRTEQGDSAMYLCASSLRGVGLAGYTFGSGTRLTVV.

The chain links TRBV10-1 to TRBJ2-3, with 8 positions matching TRBD2. Germline-derived CDR1 and CDR2 are WNHNN and SYGVQD (reference sequence). J lost 6 bases, V lost 5 bases, and 4 bases had no gene match. The CDR3 is 13 amino acids. CDR3: CASSTGGRDTQYF. The CDR3, as DNA: TGCGCCAGCAGTACGGGGGGGCGGGATACGCAGTATTTT.

This rearrangement joins TRBV28 to TRBJ2-2; D possibly corresponds to TRBD2 (7 bases). CDR3 length: 15 amino acids. Germline CDR1 reads MDHEN; CDR2 reads SYDVKM. Trimming took off 3 bases at V and 6 bases at J, with 14 bases between the two ends. DNA of the CDR3: TGTGCCAGCAGTTTGCGGGGGCGCGCTTCCGGGGAGCTGTTTTTT. Its translation: CASSLRGRASGELFF.

This clone was seen a single time. This chain links TRBV19 with TRBJ1-2; possibly TRBD1 for D (6 bases). The germline V gene has CDR1 LNHDA and CDR2 SQIVND (reference sequence). This CDR3 contains 14 residues. V shed 10 bases and J shed 4 bases, with 19 bases lying between them. In DNA, the CDR3 is TGTGCCACCCGGACACAGGGAGGGGGCTATGGCTACACCTTC. This translates into CATRTQGGGYGYTF.

The CDR3 sequence is CASSLEDRGYGYTF. CDR3 in DNA: TGTGCCAGCAGCTTGGAGGACAGGGGCTATGGCTACACCTTC. The V and J genes are TRBV5-6 and TRBJ1-2; 9 positions match TRBD1. After removal of 0 bases from V and 4 bases from J, the junction contained 1 base not matched to a gene. Germline V gene data show CDR1 as SGHDT and CDR2 as YYEEEE. The CDR3 consists of 14 residues. Based on the CDR3 plus reference TRBV5-6 and TRBJ1-2, the full variable domain is DAGVTQSPTHLIKTRGQQVTLRCSPKSGHDTVSWYQQALGQGPQFIFQYYEEEERQRGNFPDRFSGHQFPNYSSELNVNALLLGDSALYLCASSLEDRGYGYTFGSGTRLTVV.